The 20 T cell receptor beta chains presented below share a single source sample, sequenced in a study of naive and memory T cell subsets. Amplification of ligated cDNA took four PCR rounds with SP2 and nested alpha and beta constant primers. TCRdb reprocessed the 5' RACE reads via MiXCR and lists one record per CDR3 protein. The sample comprises roughly 56,000 distinct CDR3 sequences, 5.5% to 8.5% of which are singletons, and 9% to 10% rests with the top ten. A UMI-containing oligonucleotide was joined by 3' ligation to the TCR cDNA template. The receptor set was obtained from a male donor in good health.

This clonotype was seen only a few times. Here the CDR3 DNA reads TGCAGTGCGATAGCGGGAGGGAGCTCAGATACGCAGTATTTT. Translation: CSAIAGGSSDTQYF. J is TRBJ2-3 and V is TRBV20-1; 11 bases agree with TRBD2. The CDR3 sequence is 14 residues long. V was clipped by 6 bases and J by 4 bases; unmatched bases: 6. The germline V gene has CDR1 DFQATT and CDR2 SNEGSKA (reference sequence).

In this sample, this clonotype turned up many times. The chain carries TRBV6-1 and TRBJ1-1, with D possibly TRBD1 on 6 matching bases. Germline-derived CDR1 and CDR2 are MNHNS and SASEGT. The V end was cut by 11 bases, the J end by 2 bases, with 12 bases between. The CDR3 runs 12 residues. CDR3 nucleotides: TGTGCCGTGCGGGGGGGCAACACTGAAGCTTTCTTT. Translated: CAVRGGNTEAFF.

Only a few counts were recorded for this clonotype. The gene calls are TRBV29-1 and TRBJ2-7; TRBD1 aligns across 8 bases. Per germline, CDR1 SQVTM and CDR2 ANQGSEA. V trimming: 4 bases; J trimming: 3 bases; junction bases outside the gene matches: 5. This CDR3 is built from 13 residues. The CDR3 DNA is TGCAGCGTTGGTGCGGGACAGGTCTACGAGCAGTACTTC. Translating gives CSVGAGQVYEQYF.

This clonotype was observed many times. The chain joins TRBV20-1 to TRBJ1-1; D is perhaps TRBD1 (5 bases). The CDR3 sequence is 15 residues long. The germline CDR1 and CDR2 sequences are DFQATT and SNEGSKA (reference sequence). CDR3 sequence: CTPFSPTGADTEAFF. In DNA, the CDR3 is TGCACTCCTTTTTCCCCAACAGGAGCGGACACTGAAGCTTTCTTT.

At least ten counts were recorded for this clonotype. The genes are TRBV29-1 and TRBJ2-4, with no clear D. The V end was cut by 5 bases, the J end by 3 bases, with 11 bases between. In germline, CDR1 is SQVTM, CDR2 ANQGSEA. CDR3 size: 13 residues. The CDR3 region is CSVLGIGKNIQYF. The CDR3 DNA reads TGCAGCGTTTTAGGGATCGGCAAAAACATTCAGTACTTC.

The chain links TRBV12-3 or TRBV12-4 to TRBJ2-7; 7 nucleotides agree with TRBD1. V was pared by 1 base and J by 5 bases, with 2 bases of the junction left unmatched. CDR3 size: 13 residues. The CDR3: CASSLGQGHEQYF. DNA of the CDR3: TGTGCCAGCAGTTTAGGACAGGGTCACGAGCAGTACTTC.

This clonotype was picked up many times. This chain joins TRBV25-1 and TRBJ1-2, with 9 nucleotides matching TRBD1. Trimming cost V 6 bases and J 0 bases; bases outside gene matches: 2. In germline, CDR1 is MGHDK, CDR2 SYGVNS. The CDR3 has 14 amino acids. The CDR3, as DNA: TGTGCCAGCAGGGGACAGGGAACTAACTATGGCTACACCTTC. This encodes CASRGQGTNYGYTF.

The chain has TRBV9 and TRBJ2-7; D is undetermined. This CDR3 region has 14 residues. V was shortened by 0 bases and J by 7 bases, with 14 bases between the two germline ends. Germline V gives CDR1 SGDLS, CDR2 YYNGEE. The CDR3 DNA reads as TGTGCCAGCAGCGTAGGGCTCCCTGATCTGGAGCAGTACTTC. Residues: CASSVGLPDLEQYF.

Here the CDR3 DNA reads TGTGCCAGCACCCTTACGGGACAGGGGGGGAATGAGCAGTTCTTC. Amino acids: CASTLTGQGGNEQFF. The chain uses TRBV28 and TRBJ2-1; 11 nucleotides line up with TRBD1. Germline CDR1 and CDR2: MDHEN and SYDVKM. The CDR3 is 15 residues long. With 7 bases clipped from V and 7 bases from J, the junction kept 9 bases outside the gene matches.

This chain connects TRBV11-3 to TRBJ2-1, with TRBD2 identical over 7 bases. V shed 0 bases, J shed 5 bases, and the junction held 4 bases outside the gene matches. The CDR3 covers 15 residues. CDR1 is SGHNT and CDR2 is YENEEA in the germline V gene. In DNA form, the CDR3 reads TGTGCCAGCAGCTTAGATGGGGGGGGAAACAATGAGCAGTTCTTC. This gives the protein CASSLDGGGNNEQFF.

This clonotype was recorded many times. The J gene is TRBJ2-1, the V gene TRBV5-1, with TRBD2 identical over 11 bases. After removal of 0 bases from V and 4 bases from J, the junction contained 0 bases not matched to a gene. The CDR3 spans 15 residues. Germline-derived CDR1 and CDR2 are SGHRS and YFSETQ. The CDR3 reads CASSLASGRYNEQFF. As DNA, the CDR3 is TGCGCCAGCAGCTTGGCTAGCGGGAGGTACAATGAGCAGTTCTTC.

The sample holds many counts of this clonotype. This chain links TRBV12-3 or TRBV12-4 with TRBJ1-2; no clear D. The ends were cut back, 2 bases at V and 0 bases at J, with 10 bases in the middle. The CDR3 spans 15 residues. CDR3 amino acids: CASSLSGVANYGYTF. The CDR3 nucleotides read TGTGCCAGCAGTTTAAGCGGGGTAGCTAACTATGGCTACACCTTC.

This clonotype has only a few counts. The J gene is TRBJ2-7, the V gene TRBV7-2, with 7 bases identical to TRBD1. The CDR3 runs 15 residues. Germline V CDR1 and CDR2: SGHTA, FQGNSA. Losses at the gene ends were 2 bases for V and 4 bases for J; bases not matched to a gene: 8. The CDR3 coding sequence is TGTGCCAGCAGCTTATACCCGGGACAGACATACGAGCAGTACTTC. Translated: CASSLYPGQTYEQYF.

The CDR3 DNA is TGCAGTGCTAGAGCTCCGGACAGGAGCTCCTACGAGCAGTACTTC. Translating gives CSARAPDRSSYEQYF. The J gene is TRBJ2-7, the V gene TRBV20-1, with TRBD1 matching 7 bases. Losses at the gene ends were 1 base for V and 0 bases for J; bases not matched to a gene: 6. Germline loops: CDR1 DFQATT, CDR2 SNEGSKA (reference sequence). The CDR3 has 15 amino acids.

This clonotype has a count of ten or more. The chain joins TRBV27 to TRBJ2-7; no firm D call. The CDR3 runs to 14 residues. The germline V and J ends were trimmed by 5 bases and 2 bases, with 13 bases remaining between them. The germline CDR1 and CDR2 sequences are MNHEY and SMNVEV (reference sequence). The CDR3 region has the DNA TGTGCCAGCAGTCCCGGAGTCAGTCCCTACGAGCAGTACTTC. This translates into CASSPGVSPYEQYF.

This clonotype was observed at least ten times. The chain links TRBV7-2 to TRBJ2-1; possible D gene TRBD1, 5 bases. CDR3 length: 17 amino acids. Trimming took off 0 bases at V and 9 bases at J, with 21 bases between the two ends. Germline CDR1 reads SGHTA; CDR2 reads FQGNSA. CDR3 DNA: TGTGCCAGCAGCTTAGCACTCGACAGTAAACAGTTCGGTGAGCAGTTCTTC. Protein product: CASSLALDSKQFGEQFF.

A few counts support this clonotype. This rearrangement joins TRBV12-3 or TRBV12-4 to TRBJ2-7; D is tentatively TRBD1 or TRBD2 (6 bases each). V was pared by 6 bases and J by 6 bases, with 21 bases between. The CDR3 sequence is 15 residues long. CDR3 protein: CASRPAGHTRGEQYF. DNA of the CDR3: TGTGCCAGCAGGCCCGCGGGACACACGAGGGGCGAGCAGTACTTC.

In this sample, this clonotype turned up many times. The rearrangement joins TRBV11-2 to TRBJ2-3; 7 bases agree with TRBD2. CDR1 and CDR2 (germline): SGHAT, FQNNGV. This CDR3 spans 16 amino acids. Trimming removed 7 bases from V and 5 bases from J; junction bases left unmatched: 15. CDR3 protein: CASTPVNQREEDTQYF. The CDR3 nucleotides are TGTGCCAGCACCCCAGTAAACCAGCGGGAAGAAGATACGCAGTATTTT.

This chain joins TRBV27 and TRBJ1-5, with a possible D match to TRBD1 (5 bases). The CDR3 contains 16 residues. Germline V gene sequence: CDR1 MNHEY, CDR2 SMNVEV (reference sequence). Trimming took 0 bases from V and 3 from J, leaving 12 bases between them. This CDR3 is CASSLSGVPYNQPQHF. In DNA form, the CDR3 reads TGTGCCAGCAGTTTATCGGGGGTCCCTTACAATCAGCCCCAGCATTTT.

This clonotype occurred a few times. The chain uses TRBV12-3 or TRBV12-4 and TRBJ2-2; TRBD1 matches 10 bases. The CDR3 has 15 residues. V trimming: 7 bases; J trimming: 5 bases; junction bases outside the gene matches: 7. The CDR3 sequence: CASTLDRGVTGELFF. The DNA for the CDR3 is TGTGCCAGCACCTTGGACAGGGGGGTAACCGGGGAGCTGTTTTTT.